This is a list of T cell receptor beta chains from one sample in a study of blood T cell repertoires in COVID-19. Measured with immunoSEQ multiplex PCR; TCRdb has only the in-frame clones, and not every one. Among under 200,000 clones listed, approximately 73% were seen once. The source material was peripheral blood. Receptors originate from a woman older than 75 with acute or convalescent COVID-19. Both conserved end residues are part of each CDR3. D genes are given only for firm matches. A row's size may be missing; if present it is once, few, many or a size class.

CDR3 | DNA | D | J | size | V
CASSLGQAGDSPLHF | TGTGCCAGCAGTTTGGGACAGGCAGGGGATTCACCCCTCCACTTT | TRBD1 | TRBJ1-6 | - | TRBV2
CASSGWGTGEYSPLHF | TGTGCCAGCAGTGGTTGGGGGACAGGGGAGTATTCACCCCTCCACTTT | TRBD1 | TRBJ1-6 | few | TRBV6-1
CASSLELAGSTDTQYF | TGTGCCAGCAGCTTAGAACTAGCGGGGAGCACAGATACGCAGTATTTT | TRBD2 | TRBJ2-3 | - | TRBV11-2
CASSPRREVVKNQPQHF | TGTGCCAGCAGCCCCCGACGGGAGGTGGTCAAGAATCAGCCCCAGCATTTT | - | TRBJ1-5 | once | TRBV11-3
CASSPTGSYDSPLHF | TGTGCCAGCTCACCGACAGGGAGCTATGATTCACCCCTCCACTTT | TRBD1 | TRBJ1-6 | once | TRBV18
CASSTGTDNEQFF | TGTGCCAGCTCAACCGGGACAGACAATGAGCAGTTCTTC | TRBD1 | TRBJ2-1 | few | TRBV18
CASSYRLPGQGNNEQYF | TGTGCCAGCAGCTATAGACTCCCGGGACAGGGAAACAACGAGCAGTACTTC | TRBD1 | TRBJ2-7 | - | TRBV7-2
CASAEDGEDIQYF | TGTGCCAGCGCGGAGGACGGGGAGGACATTCAGTACTTC | - | TRBJ2-4 | - | TRBV6-5
CASKIGPQGNQPQHF | TGCGCCAGCAAAATTGGACCGCAGGGAAATCAGCCCCAGCATTTT | - | TRBJ1-5 | - | TRBV5-1
CASRDTGRQETQYF | TGTGCCAGTAGGGACACCGGGAGACAAGAGACCCAGTACTTC | - | TRBJ2-5 | - | TRBV19
CASSGRGGTEAFF | TGTGCCAGCAGCGGGAGAGGGGGAACTGAAGCTTTCTTT | - | TRBJ1-1 | - | TRBV7-2
CASSIGGRLYNEQFF | TGTGCCAGTAGTATCGGGGGGAGATTATACAATGAGCAGTTCTTC | TRBD2 | TRBJ2-1 | - | TRBV19
CASSSDNNYGYTF | TGCGCCAGCAGTTCTGACAATAACTATGGCTACACCTTC | - | TRBJ1-2 | many | TRBV5-1
CASTMAGTAGNTIYF | TGTGCCAGCACCATGGCCGGGACAGCTGGAAACACCATATATTTT | TRBD1 | TRBJ1-3 | - | TRBV6-5
CASSYGRGQLYEAFF | TGTGCCAGCAGTTACGGAAGAGGACAGTTATATGAAGCTTTCTTT | - | TRBJ1-1 | few | TRBV6-5
CASSLASTEAFF | TGTGCCAGCAGCTTAGCGAGCACTGAAGCTTTCTTT | - | TRBJ1-1 | - | TRBV7-2
CASSQEGLSGTYNEQFF | TGTGCCAGCAGCCAAGAAGGACTGAGCGGGACGTACAATGAGCAGTTCTTC | TRBD2 | TRBJ2-1 | - | TRBV3-1/TRBV3-2
CASGFHRNYEQYF | TGTGCTAGTGGTTTTCACAGGAACTACGAGCAGTACTTC | - | TRBJ2-7 | - | TRBV12-5
CASSQAAGRTNTEAFF | TGTGCCAGCAGCCAAGCCGCTGGGAGAACGAACACTGAAGCTTTCTTT | - | TRBJ1-1 | - | TRBV4-2
CASSPNRDTEAFF | TGTGCCAGCTCACCAAACCGGGACACTGAAGCTTTCTTT | - | TRBJ1-1 | few | TRBV18
CAWGEAAGADTQYF | TGTGCCTGGGGGGAAGCGGCGGGTGCAGATACGCAGTATTTT | - | TRBJ2-3 | once | TRBV30
CSVEDEGQGAHRGYTF | TGCAGCGTTGAAGATGAGGGACAGGGGGCGCATCGCGGCTACACCTTC | TRBD1 | TRBJ1-2 | few | TRBV29-1
CASSIQRDREEQYF | TGTGCCAGTAGTATTCAACGGGACAGGGAGGAGCAGTACTTC | TRBD1 | TRBJ2-7 | - | TRBV19